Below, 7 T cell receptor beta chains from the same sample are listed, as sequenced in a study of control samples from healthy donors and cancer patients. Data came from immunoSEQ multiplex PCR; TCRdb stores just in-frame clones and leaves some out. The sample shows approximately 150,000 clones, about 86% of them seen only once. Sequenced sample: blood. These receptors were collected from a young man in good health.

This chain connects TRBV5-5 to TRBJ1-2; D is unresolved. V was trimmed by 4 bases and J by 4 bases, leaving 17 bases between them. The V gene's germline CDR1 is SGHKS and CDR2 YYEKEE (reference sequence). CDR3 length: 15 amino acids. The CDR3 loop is CASSPQVGVLYGYTF. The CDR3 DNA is TGTGCCAGCAGCCCTCAGGTGGGCGTACTCTATGGCTACACCTTC.

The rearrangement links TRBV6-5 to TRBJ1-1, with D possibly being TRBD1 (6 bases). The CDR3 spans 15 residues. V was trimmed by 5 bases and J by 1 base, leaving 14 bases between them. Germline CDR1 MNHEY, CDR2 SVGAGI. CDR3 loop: CASSTLGHRNTEAFF. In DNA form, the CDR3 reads TGTGCCAGCAGTACCTTGGGACATAGGAACACTGAAGCTTTCTTT.

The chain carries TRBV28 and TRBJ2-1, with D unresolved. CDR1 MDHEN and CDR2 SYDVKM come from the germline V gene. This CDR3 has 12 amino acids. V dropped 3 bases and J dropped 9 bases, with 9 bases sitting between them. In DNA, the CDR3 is TGTGCCAGCAGTTTCTCAGAGAGTGAGCAGTTCTTC. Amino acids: CASSFSESEQFF.

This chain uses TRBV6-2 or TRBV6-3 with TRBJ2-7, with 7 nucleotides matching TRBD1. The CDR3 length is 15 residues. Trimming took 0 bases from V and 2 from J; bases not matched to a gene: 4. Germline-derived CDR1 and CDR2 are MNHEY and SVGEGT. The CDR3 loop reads CASSYSNRGPYEQYF. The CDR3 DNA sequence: TGTGCCAGCAGTTACTCGAACAGGGGCCCCTACGAGCAGTACTTC.

The CDR3 loop reads CASSFGFQETQYF. As DNA, the CDR3 is TGTGCCAGCAGCTTTGGCTTCCAAGAGACCCAGTACTTC. The J gene is TRBJ2-5, the V gene TRBV7-2; D not certain. Between the trimmed V and J ends, which lost 3 bases and 1 base, there was a span of 6 bases. The V gene's germline CDR1 is SGHTA and CDR2 FQGNSA. CDR3 size: 13 residues.

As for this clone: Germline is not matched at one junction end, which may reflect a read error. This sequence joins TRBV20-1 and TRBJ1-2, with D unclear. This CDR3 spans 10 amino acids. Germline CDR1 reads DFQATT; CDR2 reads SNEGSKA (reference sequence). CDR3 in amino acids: CSVPQPRPRF. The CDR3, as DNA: TGCAGTGTTCCCCAGCCCCGTCCACGCTTC.

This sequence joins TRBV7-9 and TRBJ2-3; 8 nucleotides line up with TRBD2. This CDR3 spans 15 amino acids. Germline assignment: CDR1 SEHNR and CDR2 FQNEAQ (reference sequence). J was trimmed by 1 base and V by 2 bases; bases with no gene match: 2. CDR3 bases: TGTGCCAGCAGCTTAATTAGCGGGGGCACAGATACGCAGTATTTT. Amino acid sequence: CASSLISGGTDTQYF.